A selection of T cell receptor beta chains follows, all from one sample in a study of blood T cell repertoires in COVID-19. Measured with immunoSEQ multiplex PCR; TCRdb has only the in-frame clones, and not every one. The data hold 180,000 or so clones, with approximately 85% observed a single time. Specimen: peripheral blood. The receptors shown here come from a human donor with active or convalescent COVID-19. The donor label of this sample is uncertain. The conserved cysteine and the conserved F or W are not part of the CDR3 here. A row's size may be missing; if present it is once, few, many or a size class.

NA TRBV5-1 ASSAHVGSGANVLT
NA TRBV18 ASSPQGWGIGYEQY
NA TRBV29-1 SVAGDNSGNTIY
NA TRBV11-3 ASSAGLAGWPSYEQY
NA TRBV7-3 ASSRGQQETQY
NA TRBV6-4 ASSEKQGETGELF
once TRBV11-3 ASRGGGPETDTQY
NA TRBV27 ASSLSFRTAIPGELF
once TRBV29-1 SVKTDYGYT
NA TRBV28 ASKGPVTEAF
NA TRBV6-6 ASSYSAGGAETQY
NA TRBV10-3 AISEGRKYGYT
NA TRBV7-9 ASSSDSALGGNTIY
NA TRBV19 ASGPGLAGSDTQY
NA TRBV14 ASSQRASSYNEQF
few TRBV5-1 ASSFINSYNEQF
NA TRBV6-5 ASSYRQFSYGYT
NA TRBV4-1 ASSQGQAGSSYNEQF
NA TRBV6-6 ASSDRGAGNTIY
NA TRBV7-2 ASSFDRVKNIQY
NA TRBV7-3 ASSGTPGNTIY
NA TRBV6-5 ASSYNAGGATDTQY
NA TRBV5-1 ASSLVTSGVVDTQY
NA TRBV28 ASRGDGGVNYGYT
NA TRBV10-3 AISEHQDYEQY
NA TRBV9 ASTPYSGLQETQY
NA TRBV27 ASSLGLSGGQPQH
NA TRBV3-1/TRBV3-2 ASSLGLAGAYQETQY
NA TRBV28 ASSPGQGREAF
NA TRBV29-1 SVEELSSYEQY
NA TRBV19 ASSKGDGYT
NA TRBV24-1 ATSRAGGRAGELF
NA TRBV5-1 ASSLFAGVGNEQF
NA TRBV12-5 ASGLEGGAEQY
NA TRBV7-7 ASSLVMGQGNYGYT
NA TRBV7-2 ASSLGRPAGSYEQY
NA TRBV19 ASSGAGMNEQF
NA TRBV15 ATSRGEGIGYGYT
NA TRBV6-5 ASRLNYEQY
NA TRBV13 ASSPTVLTGLADLDTQY
once TRBV5-4 ASSFESGELF
NA TRBV7-3 ASSLLGGVANTQY
NA TRBV29-1 SARDWRSGELF